What follows describes a single T cell receptor (beta chain). The data were obtained in a study of response to subunit inactivated influenza vaccine. After removal of 0 bases from V and 2 bases from J, the junction contained 10 bases not matched to a gene. The CDR3 is 18 amino acids. Germline V gives CDR1 KGHSH, CDR2 LQKENI. TCRdb itself ran the RT-PCR reads through MiXCR, one entry per CDR3 protein. This sample has some 640,000 distinct CDR3 sequences, with more than 11% found just once. The TCR sequence derives from a man aged 45-65 years who received an inactivated influenza vaccine. This specimen was PBMCs from blood, taken 14 to 15 days before vaccination. The rearrangement uses TRBV18 and TRBJ2-3, with 8 positions matching TRBD2. This CDR3 is CASSPPGGGHGNTDTQYF. The DNA of the CDR3 is TGTGCCAGCTCACCACCGGGCGGGGGGCATGGCAACACAGATACGCAGTATTTT.